These T cell receptor beta chains were read from a single sample in a study of T-cell reconstitution after alpha-beta-depleted transplantation in children. A single record per CDR3 protein comes from TCRdb applying MiXCR to the PCR reads. The repertoire holds over 400,000 distinct CDR3 sequences, with around two fifths as singletons. This specimen was PBMCs, taken before TCRalphabeta/CD19-depleted stem cell transplant. These receptors were obtained from a girl aged 2 to 9 with aplastic anemia, due to receive a stem cell transplant. CDR3s include the opening cysteine and the closing phenylalanine or tryptophan. The D gene is left open where the match is weak. Clone size is not always given. Where it is, it says once, few, many or a class for expanded clones.

V: TRBV11-2
J: TRBJ1-1
D: TRBD1
size: few
DNA: TGTGCCAGCAGCAATGGACAGGGCTTGGAAGCTTTCTTT
CDR3: CASSNGQGLEAFF

V: TRBV12-3/TRBV12-4
J: TRBJ1-3
D: .
size: many
DNA: TGTGCCAGCAGTCCCAGGGGAACTTCTGGAAACACCATATATTTT
CDR3: CASSPRGTSGNTIYF

V: TRBV18
J: TRBJ2-7
D: .
size: .
DNA: TGTGCCAGCTCACCACCGTTTTCTCCCGAGCAGTACTTC
CDR3: CASSPPFSPEQYF

V: TRBV7-9
J: TRBJ1-5
D: .
size: .
DNA: TGTGCCAGCAGCTCCGGGACTGATAATCAGCCCCAGCATTTT
CDR3: CASSSGTDNQPQHF

V: TRBV6-2/TRBV6-3
J: TRBJ2-7
D: TRBD2
size: .
DNA: TGTGCCAGCAGCCTCCCAGCGGGAGGGAGTATCGACGAGCAGTACTTC
CDR3: CASSLPAGGSIDEQYF

V: TRBV4-1
J: TRBJ1-6
D: TRBD1
size: .
DNA: TGCGCCAGCAGCCAAGGGCCGGACAGGGTGTCACCCCTCCACTTT
CDR3: CASSQGPDRVSPLHF

V: TRBV5-1
J: TRBJ1-1
D: .
size: many
DNA: TGCGCCAGCAGCAAGGCAGCGGGCAGAGGAGCTTTCTTT
CDR3: CASSKAAGRGAFF

V: TRBV7-2
J: TRBJ2-7
D: .
size: many
DNA: TGTGCCAGCTTGGGGATCCGCAACGAGCAGTACTTC
CDR3: CASLGIRNEQYF

V: TRBV4-2
J: TRBJ2-2
D: TRBD2
size: many
DNA: TGTGCCAGCAGCACCGGACTAGCGGGAGGCCTATTGAACACCGGGGAGCTGTTTTTT
CDR3: CASSTGLAGGLLNTGELFF

V: TRBV14
J: TRBJ1-1
D: TRBD1
size: few
DNA: TGTGCCAGCAGCCAAGATATGGGGACAGGGCTTGAAGCTTTCTTT
CDR3: CASSQDMGTGLEAFF

V: TRBV6-1
J: TRBJ2-2
D: TRBD1
size: few
DNA: TGTGCCAGCACTGGACAGGGGGCGCGTACCGGGGAGCTGTTTTTT
CDR3: CASTGQGARTGELFF

V: TRBV7-3
J: TRBJ2-3
D: .
size: .
DNA: TGTGCCAGCAGCTTGGACTTTAGTGGCACAGATACGCAGTATTTT
CDR3: CASSLDFSGTDTQYF

V: TRBV4-1
J: TRBJ2-1
D: TRBD1
size: .
DNA: TGCGCCAGCAGCCGGCCGGGACAGGGGAACAATGAGCAGTTCTTC
CDR3: CASSRPGQGNNEQFF

V: TRBV7-2
J: TRBJ2-5
D: .
size: many
DNA: TGTGCCAGCAGCTGGAATTGGGTGGAGACCCAGTACTTC
CDR3: CASSWNWVETQYF

V: TRBV20-1
J: TRBJ2-5
D: .
size: .
DNA: TGCAGTGCTAGCCTTAGGTTCGAGACCCAGTACTTC
CDR3: CSASLRFETQYF

V: TRBV9
J: TRBJ1-3
D: .
size: few
DNA: TGTGCCAGCAGCCTCTCCGGGCCGGTGGGAAACACCATATATTTT
CDR3: CASSLSGPVGNTIYF

V: TRBV20-1
J: TRBJ2-3
D: TRBD2
size: .
DNA: TGCAGTGCTACGACTAGCGACACAGATACGCAGTATTTT
CDR3: CSATTSDTDTQYF

V: TRBV20-1
J: TRBJ2-7
D: .
size: .
DNA: TGCAGTGGGGGGATTAGCAGGGCCTACGAGCAGTACTTC
CDR3: CSGGISRAYEQYF

V: TRBV20-1
J: TRBJ1-1
D: .
size: .
DNA: TGCAGTGCTAGTGGTGGCATTTTGAACACTGAAGCTTTCTTT
CDR3: CSASGGILNTEAFF

V: TRBV4-1
J: TRBJ1-1
D: TRBD1
size: once
DNA: TGCGCCAGCCGACAGGGCTTAATGAACACTGAAGCTTTCTTT
CDR3: CASRQGLMNTEAFF

V: TRBV6-1
J: TRBJ2-3
D: .
size: few
DNA: TGTGCCAGCAGTGAAGCCGGCCACGCTAGCACAGATACGCAGTATTTT
CDR3: CASSEAGHASTDTQYF

V: TRBV28
J: TRBJ1-3
D: .
size: .
DNA: TGTGCCAGCAGTTTCGGGGGGCCTGGAAACACCATATATTTT
CDR3: CASSFGGPGNTIYF

V: TRBV20-1
J: TRBJ2-3
D: .
size: .
DNA: TGCAGTGCCAGATCCAGGGGTGGGGATACGCAGTATTTT
CDR3: CSARSRGGDTQYF

V: TRBV7-3
J: TRBJ2-3
D: TRBD1
size: few
DNA: TGTGCCAGCAGCTTGGGACAGGGTGAAGATACGCAGTATTTT
CDR3: CASSLGQGEDTQYF

V: TRBV5-1
J: TRBJ2-1
D: TRBD1
size: .
DNA: TGCGCCAGCAGCTTGGCCCCAGGGACAGGGGGCAATGAGCAGTTCTTC
CDR3: CASSLAPGTGGNEQFF

V: TRBV7-9
J: TRBJ2-5
D: TRBD1
size: .
DNA: TGTGCCAGCAGCTTAGCCACGAGACAGGGAAAGACCCAGTACTTC
CDR3: CASSLATRQGKTQYF

V: TRBV12-3/TRBV12-4
J: TRBJ2-3
D: .
size: many
DNA: TGTGCCAGTGTGACCGAAAGCACAGATACGCAGTATTTT
CDR3: CASVTESTDTQYF

V: TRBV20-1
J: TRBJ1-2
D: .
size: few
DNA: TGCAGTGTAACGGGGGGCTTCGTTGGCTACACCTTC
CDR3: CSVTGGFVGYTF

V: TRBV6-1
J: TRBJ2-7
D: .
size: few
DNA: TGTGCCAGCAGCCCACCGGAGAACAGGGTATCCATCTACGAGCAGTACTTC
CDR3: CASSPPENRVSIYEQYF

V: TRBV28
J: TRBJ2-1
D: .
size: many
DNA: TGTGCCAGCAGTTTCGTGGGGGTCAGGCAGGGGTCATACAATGAGCAGTTCTTC
CDR3: CASSFVGVRQGSYNEQFF

V: TRBV7-2
J: TRBJ2-7
D: .
size: .
DNA: TGTGCCAGCAGCTTTTACGAGTTCTACGAGCAGTACTTC
CDR3: CASSFYEFYEQYF

V: TRBV4-1
J: TRBJ2-1
D: TRBD1
size: .
DNA: TGCGCCAGCAGCCATCCGGGACAGGGGAGGAATGAGCAGTTCTTC
CDR3: CASSHPGQGRNEQFF

V: TRBV7-6
J: TRBJ2-1
D: .
size: .
DNA: TGTGCCAGCAGCCACAGGGATCCCTCTTACAATGAGCAGTTCTTC
CDR3: CASSHRDPSYNEQFF

V: TRBV20-1
J: TRBJ2-3
D: .
size: .
DNA: TGCAGTGCAACCGCCGGGACTAGCACAGATACGCAGTATTTT
CDR3: CSATAGTSTDTQYF

V: TRBV10-3
J: TRBJ1-3
D: TRBD1
size: .
DNA: TGTGCCACCGGACAGGTCTTCTCTGAAAACACCATATATTTT
CDR3: CATGQVFSENTIYF

V: TRBV20-1
J: TRBJ2-3
D: TRBD2
size: .
DNA: TGCAGTGCTCGGCGGGGGACTAGCACAGATACGCTGTATTTT
CDR3: CSARRGTSTDTLYF

V: TRBV5-1
J: TRBJ2-1
D: TRBD1
size: .
DNA: TGCGCCAGCTTCCGGGACAGGGGCGGTGAGCAGTTCTTC
CDR3: CASFRDRGGEQFF

V: TRBV19
J: TRBJ2-4
D: .
size: .
DNA: TGTGCCAGTACTCATGGCAAAAACATTCAGTACTTC
CDR3: CASTHGKNIQYF

V: TRBV10-2
J: TRBJ2-3
D: .
size: few
DNA: TGCGCCAGCAGTGATTGGGGAGATACGCAGTATTTT
CDR3: CASSDWGDTQYF

V: TRBV9
J: TRBJ2-7
D: TRBD2
size: .
DNA: TGTGCCAGCAGCGTGGGGGGACTAGCGTCTGAGCAGTACTTC
CDR3: CASSVGGLASEQYF

V: TRBV20-1
J: TRBJ2-5
D: .
size: .
DNA: TGCAGTGCTAGGTCCCACCTTCAAGAGACCCAGTACTTC
CDR3: CSARSHLQETQYF

V: TRBV20-1
J: TRBJ2-1
D: TRBD2
size: .
DNA: TGCTGTCCCACCGGGACTAGCGGGAGCAAAAGTGGGAATGAGCAGTTCTTC
CDR3: CCPTGTSGSKSGNEQFF

V: TRBV28
J: TRBJ2-5
D: .
size: few
DNA: TGTGCCAGCAGTTTCCAGGGTGAAGAGACCCAGTACTTC
CDR3: CASSFQGEETQYF

V: TRBV6-2/TRBV6-3
J: TRBJ2-1
D: .
size: .
DNA: TGTGCCAGCAGTTACTCCTCTAGTACGGATGAGCAGTTCTTC
CDR3: CASSYSSSTDEQFF

V: TRBV7-2
J: TRBJ1-2
D: .
size: many
DNA: TGTGCCAGCAGCTTAGAACCGGGAGGGAGTGGCTACACCTTC
CDR3: CASSLEPGGSGYTF

V: TRBV10-3
J: TRBJ2-3
D: TRBD2
size: once
DNA: TGTGCCATCAGTTGGCTGGGGCTAGCGGGTAGCACAGATACGCAGTATTTT
CDR3: CAISWLGLAGSTDTQYF

V: TRBV25-1
J: TRBJ1-6
D: TRBD1
size: many
DNA: TGTGCCAGCAGTGAATGGGACAGCTACTCACCCCTCCACTTT
CDR3: CASSEWDSYSPLHF

V: TRBV7-9
J: TRBJ2-7
D: .
size: .
DNA: TGTGCCAGCAGCCCCCAGACAGCCACCTACGAGCAGTACTTC
CDR3: CASSPQTATYEQYF

V: TRBV20-1
J: TRBJ2-3
D: .
size: few
DNA: TGCAGTGCTATAAACACTGACACAGATACGCAGTATTTT
CDR3: CSAINTDTDTQYF

V: TRBV7-2
J: TRBJ2-3
D: TRBD2
size: .
DNA: TGTGCCAGCAGCTTAGCCGGGACTAGCGGGGGGGTAGATACGCAGTATTTT
CDR3: CASSLAGTSGGVDTQYF

V: TRBV7-6
J: TRBJ2-7
D: TRBD2
size: .
DNA: TGTGCCAGCAGCCCTATAGCGGGAGGCGCCTACGAGCAGTACTTC
CDR3: CASSPIAGGAYEQYF

V: TRBV11-2
J: TRBJ2-1
D: TRBD1
size: .
DNA: TGTGCCAGCAGCTTAGAGGACAGGGAAGGGCAGTTCTTC
CDR3: CASSLEDREGQFF

V: TRBV3-1
J: TRBJ2-7
D: TRBD2
size: many
DNA: TGTGCCAGCAGCTTCGGACTAGCGGCCTACGAGCAGTACTTC
CDR3: CASSFGLAAYEQYF

V: TRBV20-1
J: TRBJ2-2
D: TRBD2
size: .
DNA: TGCAGTGCTAGAGATCGGCGCAGCGGGGGCACCGGGGAGCTGTTTTTT
CDR3: CSARDRRSGGTGELFF

V: TRBV6-1
J: TRBJ1-4
D: .
size: few
DNA: TGTGCCTCCGGTGGGGGTGCAACTAATGAAAAACTGTTTTTT
CDR3: CASGGGATNEKLFF

V: TRBV5-5
J: TRBJ2-1
D: TRBD2
size: .
DNA: TGTGCCAGCAGCACCGTCTTTACCGCGGGAGGGTACAATGAGCAGTTCTTC
CDR3: CASSTVFTAGGYNEQFF

V: TRBV5-1
J: TRBJ2-4
D: .
size: .
DNA: TGCGCCAGCAGCTTAAGGGGAAACATTCAGTACTTC
CDR3: CASSLRGNIQYF

V: TRBV6-1
J: TRBJ2-1
D: .
size: few
DNA: TGTGCCAGCAGGGGTCTCGCCGTTGCGGGTGAGCAGTTCTTC
CDR3: CASRGLAVAGEQFF

V: TRBV27
J: TRBJ1-6
D: .
size: .
DNA: TGTGCCAGCAGTTTGAGGGGGTCGGGTTCACCCCTCCACTTT
CDR3: CASSLRGSGSPLHF